These 13 T cell receptor beta chains originate from one sample sequenced in a study of CD8 T cells in Susac syndrome. RNA, at 0.5 to 1 ug, was reverse transcribed with random hexamers. A single record per CDR3 protein comes from TCRdb applying MiXCR to the immunoSEQ multiplex PCR reads. The sample yields about 71,000 distinct CDR3 sequences, under 96% seen once. Sequencing used CD4+ T cells from PBMCs. These receptors were collected from a human donor with multiple sclerosis.

This chain joins TRBV5-4 and TRBJ2-3; D uncertain. Trimming shortened V by 2 bases and J by 2 bases, and 9 bases separated the two germline ends. The germline CDR1 and CDR2 sequences are SGHNT and YYREEE (reference sequence). The CDR3 covers 14 residues. The CDR3 here is CASSFDSFTDTQYF. The DNA of the CDR3 is TGTGCCAGCAGCTTCGACTCCTTCACAGATACGCAGTATTTT.

This clonotype was recorded only once. The chain combines TRBV5-8 with TRBJ2-2; D is possibly TRBD2 (5 bases). Germline assignment: CDR1 SGHTS and CDR2 YDEGEE. V lost 5 bases to trimming and J lost 7 bases, with 21 bases between them. The length of the CDR3 is 16 residues. As DNA, the CDR3 is TGTGCCAGCAGGTCGGGGTTGAATCCTGAGGGCGGGGAGCTGTTTTTT. It translates to CASRSGLNPEGGELFF.

J is TRBJ2-5 and V is TRBV6-6, with D perhaps being TRBD1 or TRBD2 (6 bases each). The CDR3 is 14 amino acids. The ends were cut back, 1 base at V and 5 bases at J, with 11 bases in the middle. In germline, CDR1 is MNHNY, CDR2 SVGAGI (reference sequence). CDR3 sequence (DNA): TGTGCCAGCAGTTACTTACCCGGGGGCGAGACCCAGTACTTC. Protein: CASSYLPGGETQYF.

The chain has TRBV12-3 or TRBV12-4 and TRBJ2-1; 10 bases fit TRBD1. This CDR3 is 15 amino acids long. V gave up 5 bases and J gave up 4 bases; unmatched junction bases: 5. CDR3 loop: CASSPDRGWYNEQFF. The CDR3 nucleotides read TGTGCCAGCAGTCCGGACAGGGGGTGGTACAATGAGCAGTTCTTC.

V is TRBV5-1 and J is TRBJ2-7, with D perhaps being TRBD1 or TRBD2 (6 bases each). The V and J ends lost 5 bases and 3 bases respectively, with 12 bases between them. Germline loops: CDR1 SGHRS, CDR2 YFSETQ. The CDR3 loop spans 13 amino acids. CDR3 loop: CASRRGQNYEQYF. CDR3 nucleotides: TGCGCCAGCAGGCGGGGACAAAACTACGAGCAGTACTTC.

The chain has TRBV12-3 or TRBV12-4 and TRBJ2-1; 11 nucleotides agree with TRBD1. This CDR3 spans 16 amino acids. V was clipped by 1 base and J by 4 bases; unmatched bases: 3. The CDR3 protein is CASSLVDRGRYNEQFF. CDR3 coding DNA: TGTGCCAGCAGTTTAGTGGACAGGGGGCGTTACAATGAGCAGTTCTTC.

This chain connects TRBV11-3 to TRBJ2-3; possibly TRBD2 for D (5 bases). The ends were cut back, 5 bases at V and 4 bases at J, with 16 bases in the middle. Germline V gene lookup returns CDR1 SGHNT and CDR2 YENEEA. The CDR3 extends over 15 amino acids. The CDR3 nucleotides read TGTGCCAGCAGCGACAACCTAGCCTCTCCAGATACGCAGTATTTT. It specifies CASSDNLASPDTQYF. The variable domain in full, with the rest retrieved from reference TRBV11-3 and TRBJ2-3, is EAGVVQSPRYKIIEKKQPVAFWCNPISGHNTLYWYLQNLGQGPELLIRYENEEAVDDSQLPKDRFSAERLKGVDSTLKIQPAELGDSAVYLCASSDNLASPDTQYFGPGTRLTVL.

The gene calls are TRBV5-4 and TRBJ2-1; 11 nucleotides agree with TRBD2. With 3 bases clipped from V and 2 bases from J, the junction kept 4 bases outside the gene matches. CDR1 and CDR2 (germline): SGHNT, YYREEE (reference sequence). CDR3 size: 16 residues. The CDR3 loop is CASSSLAGGTYNEQFF. CDR3 in DNA: TGTGCCAGCAGCTCTCTAGCGGGGGGCACCTACAATGAGCAGTTCTTC.

The chain recombines TRBV3-1 with TRBJ2-5; D may be TRBD2 (6 bases). Germline CDR1 is LGHDT and CDR2 is YNNKEL (reference sequence). V lost 4 bases and J 3 bases, leaving 9 bases between the germline ends. The CDR3 loop spans 13 amino acids. CDR3 sequence: CASSRRGEETQYF. The DNA for the CDR3 is TGTGCCAGCAGCCGGCGGGGAGAAGAGACCCAGTACTTC.

This chain connects TRBV3-1 to TRBJ2-1; the D is unclear. This CDR3 region has 16 residues. V dropped 3 bases and J dropped 2 bases, with 14 bases sitting between them. Germline V gene data show CDR1 as LGHDT and CDR2 as YNNKEL (reference sequence). The CDR3 DNA follows: TGTGCCAGCAGCCAGGATGTCGCACACCCCTACAATGAGCAGTTCTTC. This translates into CASSQDVAHPYNEQFF.

J is TRBJ2-1 and V is TRBV5-1; TRBD1 matches at 9 bases. The CDR3 is 15 residues long. V was pared by 4 bases and J by 3 bases, with 5 bases of the junction left unmatched. Germline V gene data show CDR1 as SGHRS and CDR2 as YFSETQ. CDR3 sequence reads: CASSPRTGDYNEQFF. The CDR3 DNA sequence: TGCGCCAGCAGCCCGAGGACAGGGGACTACAATGAGCAGTTCTTC.

CDR3 residues: CASSLLLGQGLTDTQYF. CDR3 nucleotides: TGTGCCAGCAGCCTACTGCTTGGACAGGGATTAACAGATACGCAGTATTTT. This rearrangement joins TRBV12-3 or TRBV12-4 to TRBJ2-3; 8 nucleotides agree with TRBD1. J gave up 3 bases and V 6 bases, and 14 bases lay outside the gene matches. This CDR3 contains 17 residues.

V is TRBV7-2 and J is TRBJ2-1; possibly TRBD1 for D (6 bases). CDR1 SGHTA and CDR2 FQGNSA come from the germline V gene. This CDR3 comprises 14 residues. The V and J ends lost 3 bases and 6 bases respectively, with 12 bases between them. This chain's CDR3 is CASSLARDINEQFF. CDR3 in DNA: TGTGCCAGCAGCTTGGCCAGGGACATCAATGAGCAGTTCTTC.